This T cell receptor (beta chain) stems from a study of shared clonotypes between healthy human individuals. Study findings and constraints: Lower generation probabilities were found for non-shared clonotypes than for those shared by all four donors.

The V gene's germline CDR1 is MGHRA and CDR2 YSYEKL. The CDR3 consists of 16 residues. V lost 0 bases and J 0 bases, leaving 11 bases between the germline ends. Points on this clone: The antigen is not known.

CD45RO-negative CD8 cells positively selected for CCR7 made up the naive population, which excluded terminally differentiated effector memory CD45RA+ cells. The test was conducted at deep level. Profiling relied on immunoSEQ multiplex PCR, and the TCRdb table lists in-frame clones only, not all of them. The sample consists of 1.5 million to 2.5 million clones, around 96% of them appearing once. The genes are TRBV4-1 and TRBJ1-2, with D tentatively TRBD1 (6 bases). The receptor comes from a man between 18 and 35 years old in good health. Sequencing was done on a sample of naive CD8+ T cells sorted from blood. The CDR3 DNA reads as TGCGCCAGCAGCCAAGATCGGGGGCAGACTAACTATGGCTACACCTTC. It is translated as CASSQDRGQTNYGYTF.